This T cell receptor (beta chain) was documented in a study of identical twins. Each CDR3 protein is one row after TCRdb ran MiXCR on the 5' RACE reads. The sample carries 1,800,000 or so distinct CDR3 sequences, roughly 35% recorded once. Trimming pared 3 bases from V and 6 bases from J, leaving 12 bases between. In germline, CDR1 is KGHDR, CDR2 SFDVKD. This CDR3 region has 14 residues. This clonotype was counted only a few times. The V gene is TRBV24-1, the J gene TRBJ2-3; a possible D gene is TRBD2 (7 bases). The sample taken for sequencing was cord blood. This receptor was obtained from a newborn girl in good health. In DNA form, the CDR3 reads TGTGCCACCAGTGATCGGGGGGCAGAGGATACGCAGTATTTT. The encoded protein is CATSDRGAEDTQYF.